This T cell receptor (beta chain) appears in the sequencing data of a study of blood T cell repertoires in COVID-19. The CDR3 runs to 16 residues. V shed 2 bases, J shed 2 bases, and the junction held 5 bases outside the gene matches. Germline V gene sequence: CDR1 MNHEY, CDR2 SMNVEV (reference sequence). Recruits, aged roughly 18 to 89 years, lived in 20 to 30 US areas. Source study methods: Reference gene primer amplification yielded estimated nucleated cell counts. Assay: immunoSEQ multiplex PCR; the TCRdb copy retains only in-frame clones and omits some. V and J calls plus clone size are reproduced from that table; the DNA served to infer D and trimming. The sample consists of 220,000 or so clones, around 91% of them appearing once.

The sequencing input was PBMCs or T cells enriched from blood (not recorded which). This receptor was obtained from a man aged 25 to 40 who had been exposed to COVID-19. This rearrangement joins TRBV27 to TRBJ2-2; 7 bases line up with TRBD1. The CDR3 bases are TGTGCCAGCAGTTTAAGGGACAGATTAAACACCGGGGAGCTGTTTTTT. This translates into CASSLRDRLNTGELFF.